The clone carrying this TCR beta chain was detected a few times. The sample is drawn from a study of T cells in Graves' hyperthyroidism and ophthalmopathy. Study-level background: Peripheral blood was taken when the disease was first diagnosed, before any treatment began.

CDR3 length: 15 residues. The germline V gene has CDR1 PRHDT and CDR2 FYEKMQ (reference sequence). With V trimmed by 5 bases and J by 0 bases, 4 bases remained unmatched. TCR beta CDR3 regions were amplified from RNA. TCR CDR3 regions were first amplified by RT-PCR with HTBI primers. MiXCR was run by TCRdb on the multiplex PCR reads, yielding one entry per CDR3 protein. This table holds hundreds of thousands of distinct CDR3 sequences, around 22% found once. The material sequenced was blood. This sequence originates from a woman aged 30 to 39 with Graves' ophthalmopathy. This chain uses TRBV13 with TRBJ1-2, with 9 bases that match TRBD1. CDR3 loop: CASSRGQGTNYGYTF. The CDR3 DNA sequence: TGTGCCAGCAGCAGGGGACAGGGTACTAACTATGGCTACACCTTC.